Presented here are 20 T cell receptor beta chains from one specimen sequenced in a study of blood T cells in healthy people across ages. Primers used in a second PCR of about 7 to 11 cycles were a sample-barcoded 5' primer and a J-beta primer mix. TCRdb reanalysed the 5' RACE reads using MiXCR and keeps one entry per CDR3 protein. The data hold 1,100,000 or so distinct CDR3 sequences, with 40% to 55% observed a single time. Sequences were obtained from blood. Receptors were obtained from a woman between 55 and 75 years old in good health.

The rearrangement joins TRBV18 to TRBJ1-1; TRBD1 might be the D (5 bases). The CDR3 is 13 amino acids. V lost 2 bases, J lost 10 bases, and 14 bases lay in between. The germline V gene encodes CDR1 KGHSH and CDR2 LQKENI. The CDR3 here is CASSPVGGSGAFF. The DNA for the CDR3 is TGTGCCAGCTCACCAGTGGGGGGTTCGGGAGCTTTCTTT.

In its sample, this clonotype was seen a few times. The chain employs TRBV4-2 and TRBJ2-3, with unresolved D. The ends were cut back, 0 bases at V and 0 bases at J, with 10 bases in the middle. The CDR3 is made up of 16 amino acids. Looked up from germline, CDR1 is LGHNA and CDR2 is YNFKEQ. The CDR3 here is CASSQDKPPSTDTQYF. In DNA form, the CDR3 reads TGTGCCAGCAGCCAAGATAAGCCCCCTAGCACAGATACGCAGTATTTT.

This clonotype was detected a few times. The rearrangement joins TRBV29-1 to TRBJ2-1, with 15 bases fitting TRBD2. The CDR3 runs 16 residues. Germline CDR1 SQVTM, CDR2 ANQGSEA. With 4 bases clipped from V and 4 bases from J, the junction kept 5 bases outside the gene matches. The CDR3 spells CSVGTSGRAIYNEQFF. For the CDR3, the DNA is TGCAGCGTTGGGACTAGCGGGAGGGCCATTTACAATGAGCAGTTCTTC.

This chain connects TRBV5-1 to TRBJ2-3, with 7 bases that match TRBD2. Trimming took 2 bases from V and 5 from J; bases not matched to a gene: 8. The CDR3 consists of 15 residues. CDR1 SGHRS and CDR2 YFSETQ come from the germline V gene. CDR3 amino acids: CASSFVTSAGDTQYF. CDR3 DNA: TGCGCCAGCAGCTTCGTAACTAGCGCCGGAGATACGCAGTATTTT.

This clonotype came up a few times. This chain joins TRBV28 and TRBJ2-5, with D possibly matching TRBD1 (6 bases). CDR3 size: 17 residues. V dropped 5 bases and J dropped 1 base, with 20 bases sitting between them. Germline CDR1 is MDHEN and CDR2 is SYDVKM. CDR3 protein: CASSATRTAPLQETQYF. Written as DNA, the CDR3 is TGTGCCAGCAGTGCAACCCGGACAGCCCCCCTCCAAGAGACCCAGTACTTC.

The CDR3 coding sequence is TGTGCCAGCAGTTTAGGCTGGAGGGAAGAAGAGACCCAGTACTTC. Encoded protein: CASSLGWREEETQYF. This chain links TRBV27 with TRBJ2-5; tentative D call: TRBD2 (6 bases). The CDR3 runs to 15 residues. Trimming took off 2 bases at V and 3 bases at J, with 13 bases between the two ends. The germline gives CDR1 MNHEY, CDR2 SMNVEV (reference sequence).

The V call is TRBV28, the J call TRBJ2-7, with 9 bases fitting TRBD1. The J call could be wrong; TRBJ2-5 is a better fit for the DNA end. Germline loops: CDR1 MDHEN, CDR2 SYDVKM. The CDR3 runs to 15 residues. The CDR3 reads CASSGGSQGAETQYF. The CDR3 bases are TGTGCCAGCAGCGGAGGATCACAGGGGGCCGAGACCCAGTACTTC.

The rearrangement uses TRBV3-1 and TRBJ2-1, with a possible D match to TRBD2 (5 bases). The CDR3 length is 14 residues. V lost 0 bases, J lost 4 bases, and 7 bases lay in between. Germline assignment: CDR1 LGHDT and CDR2 YNNKEL (reference sequence). CDR3 nucleotide sequence: TGTGCCAGCAGCCAAGATGGACTTTACAATGAGCAGTTCTTC. Translating gives CASSQDGLYNEQFF.

Concerning this clonotype: The junction departs from germline at one end; a sequencing error may be responsible. This sequence joins TRBV29-1 and TRBJ2-1; perhaps TRBD1 as D (6 bases). CDR3 size: 11 residues. Germline V gives CDR1 SQVTM, CDR2 ANQGSEA. Written as DNA, the CDR3 is TGCAGCGTTTTACAGGGTTGGGAGCAGTCCTTC. This translates into CSVLQGWEQSF.

The table lists this clonotype with a few counts. J is TRBJ2-5 and V is TRBV10-2; 11 bases are a match to TRBD2. The last part of the DNA fits TRBJ2-7 better; the J call may be wrong. The V gene's germline CDR1 is WSHSY and CDR2 SAAADI. CDR3 length: 13 residues. DNA of the CDR3: TGCGACCCGGAGACTAGCGGGATCCACGAGCAGTACTTC. Its protein is CDPETSGIHEQYF.

This clonotype was seen only a few times. The chain uses TRBV9 and TRBJ2-1; 8 nucleotides match TRBD1. J lost 1 base, V lost 4 bases, and 4 bases had no gene match. The CDR3 extends over 15 amino acids. CDR1 and CDR2 from the germline V gene are SGDLS and YYNGEE. This chain's CDR3 is CASSRGQASYNEQFF. CDR3 sequence (DNA): TGTGCCAGCAGCAGGGGACAGGCGTCCTACAATGAGCAGTTCTTC. Full variable domain (remainder filled in from reference TRBV9 and TRBJ2-1): DSGVTQTPKHLITATGQRVTLRCSPRSGDLSVYWYQQSLDQGLQFLIQYYNGEERAKGNILERFSAQQFPDLHSELNLSSLELGDSALYFCASSRGQASYNEQFFGPGTRLTVL.

The V call is TRBV7-2, the J call TRBJ2-7, with D perhaps matching TRBD1 (5 bases). The CDR3 is 15 amino acids. Germline V gives CDR1 SGHTA, CDR2 FQGNSA. V lost 6 bases and J lost 0, with 15 bases in between. The CDR3 loop is CASSYPPDNSYEQYF. CDR3 DNA sequence: TGTGCCAGCAGTTATCCCCCGGACAACTCCTACGAGCAGTACTTC.

The rearrangement uses TRBV29-1 and TRBJ2-4, with TRBD1 matching over 7 bases. The J call may be mistaken, given a closer DNA end match to TRBJ2-7. The CDR3 extends over 15 amino acids. Germline lookup yields CDR1 SQVTM and CDR2 ANQGSEA. The CDR3 loop is CSVEGAGTVPYEQYF. CDR3 coding DNA: TGCAGCGTTGAAGGGGCCGGGACAGTCCCCTACGAGCAGTACTTC.

The rearrangement links TRBV29-1 to TRBJ2-4, with a weak D call TRBD1 (6 bases). V shed 7 bases and J shed 4 bases, with 11 bases lying between them. CDR1 and CDR2 (germline): SQVTM, ANQGSEA. The CDR3 is 12 residues long. The CDR3 region is CSAEGVKNIQYF. The CDR3 nucleotides are TGCAGCGCCGAGGGGGTAAAAAACATTCAGTACTTC.

V gene TRBV27 combines with J gene TRBJ2-1; the match to TRBD2 covers 9 bases. The germline CDR1 and CDR2 sequences are MNHEY and SMNVEV (reference sequence). J was trimmed by 4 bases and V by 0 bases; bases with no gene match: 4. This CDR3 spans 16 amino acids. In DNA, the CDR3 is TGTGCCAGCAGTTTATCGGCGGGAGGGAGATACAATGAGCAGTTCTTC. The encoded protein is CASSLSAGGRYNEQFF.

This clonotype was detected ten times or more. This rearrangement joins TRBV3-1 to TRBJ1-2; the match to TRBD1 covers 8 bases. This CDR3 spans 13 amino acids. Per the germline V gene, CDR1 is LGHDT and CDR2 is YNNKEL (reference sequence). V was pared by 2 bases and J by 8 bases, with 4 bases of the junction left unmatched. The CDR3 coding sequence is TGTGCCAGCAGCCAACCAGGGGGCTTCGGCTACACCTTC. Translation: CASSQPGGFGYTF.

The chain has TRBV6-4 and TRBJ2-1; a weak D match, TRBD1 (7 bases). V lost 6 bases to trimming and J lost 9 bases, with 27 bases between them. Germline loops: CDR1 MRHNA, CDR2 SNTAGT. The CDR3 consists of 17 residues. Written as DNA, the CDR3 is TGTGCCAGCAGCCCGTACCCTACAGGGGAGGTCATTGGTGAGCAGTTCTTC. Amino acids: CASSPYPTGEVIGEQFF.

This chain links TRBV10-1 with TRBJ2-3, with D tentatively TRBD2 (5 bases). V was pared by 2 bases and J by 6 bases, with 15 bases between. The CDR3 loop spans 15 amino acids. Looked up from germline, CDR1 is WNHNN and CDR2 is SYGVQD (reference sequence). Here the CDR3 DNA reads TGCGCCAGCAGTGAGCCTAAAGGAGCGGCGGATACGCAGTATTTT. Translation gives CASSEPKGAADTQYF.

This clonotype has just a few counts. The chain is built from TRBV27 and TRBJ1-2, with unresolved D. CDR1 is MNHEY, CDR2 SMNVEV, per germline (reference sequence). Trimming took off 5 bases at V and 11 bases at J, with 18 bases between the two ends. The CDR3 runs to 13 residues. This chain's CDR3 is CASSATTGRRYTF. For the CDR3, the DNA is TGTGCCAGCAGTGCAACTACGGGCAGAAGATACACCTTC.

This clonotype was seen more than once but under ten times. The J gene is TRBJ2-1, the V gene TRBV25-1; no clear D gene. V lost 0 bases to trimming and J lost 5 bases, with 8 bases between them. This CDR3 has 14 amino acids. Per the germline V gene, CDR1 is MGHDK and CDR2 is SYGVNS. The CDR3 nucleotides read TGTGCCAGCAGTGAATATCTGGGGAACAATGAGCAGTTCTTC. As protein: CASSEYLGNNEQFF. Supplemented by reference TRBV25-1 and TRBJ2-1, the full variable domain reads EADIYQTPRYLVIGTGKKITLECSQTMGHDKMYWYQQDPGMELHLIHYSYGVNSTEKGDLSSESTVSRIRTEHFPLTLESARPSHTSQYLCASSEYLGNNEQFFGPGTRLTVL.